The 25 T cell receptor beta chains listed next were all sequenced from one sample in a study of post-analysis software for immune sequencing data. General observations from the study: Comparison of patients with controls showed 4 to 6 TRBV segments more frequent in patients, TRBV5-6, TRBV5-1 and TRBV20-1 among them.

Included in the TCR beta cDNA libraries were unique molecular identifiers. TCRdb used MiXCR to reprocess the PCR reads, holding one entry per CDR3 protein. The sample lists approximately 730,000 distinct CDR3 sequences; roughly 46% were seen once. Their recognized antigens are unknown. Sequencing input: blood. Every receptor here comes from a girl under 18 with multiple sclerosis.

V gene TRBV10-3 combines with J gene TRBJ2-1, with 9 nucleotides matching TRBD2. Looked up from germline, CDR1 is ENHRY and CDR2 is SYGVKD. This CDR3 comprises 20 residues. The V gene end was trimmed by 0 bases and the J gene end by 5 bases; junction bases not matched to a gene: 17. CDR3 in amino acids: CAISESVAGVGGGADNEQFF. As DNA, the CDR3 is TGTGCCATCAGTGAGTCGGTAGCGGGAGTCGGCGGGGGGGCGGACAATGAGCAGTTCTTC.

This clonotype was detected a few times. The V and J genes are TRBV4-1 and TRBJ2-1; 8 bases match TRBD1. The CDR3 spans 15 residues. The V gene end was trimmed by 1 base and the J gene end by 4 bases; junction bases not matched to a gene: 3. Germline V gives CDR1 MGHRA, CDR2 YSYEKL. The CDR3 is CASSQVWDRYNEQFF. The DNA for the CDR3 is TGCGCCAGCAGCCAAGTGTGGGACAGGTACAATGAGCAGTTCTTC.

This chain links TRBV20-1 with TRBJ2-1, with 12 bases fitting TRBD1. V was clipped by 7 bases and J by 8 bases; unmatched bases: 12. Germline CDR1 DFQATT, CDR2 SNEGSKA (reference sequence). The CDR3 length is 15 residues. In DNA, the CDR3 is TGCAGTGGGATAGCCGGGACAGGGGGCATGGATGAGCAGTTCTTC. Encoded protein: CSGIAGTGGMDEQFF.

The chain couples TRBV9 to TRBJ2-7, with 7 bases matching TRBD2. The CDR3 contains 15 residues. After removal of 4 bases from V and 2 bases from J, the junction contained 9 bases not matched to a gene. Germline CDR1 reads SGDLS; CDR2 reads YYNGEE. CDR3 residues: CASSPQTTSPYEQYF. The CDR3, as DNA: TGTGCCAGCAGCCCCCAGACGACTAGCCCCTACGAGCAGTACTTC.

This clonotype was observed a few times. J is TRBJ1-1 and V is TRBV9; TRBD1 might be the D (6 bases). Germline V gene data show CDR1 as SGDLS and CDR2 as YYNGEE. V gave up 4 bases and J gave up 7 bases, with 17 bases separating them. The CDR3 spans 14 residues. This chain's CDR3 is CASSLVGGSDEAFF. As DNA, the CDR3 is TGTGCCAGCAGCCTCGTTGGGGGCAGTGATGAAGCTTTCTTT. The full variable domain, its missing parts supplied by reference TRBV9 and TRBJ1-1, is DSGVTQTPKHLITATGQRVTLRCSPRSGDLSVYWYQQSLDQGLQFLIQYYNGEERAKGNILERFSAQQFPDLHSELNLSSLELGDSALYFCASSLVGGSDEAFFGQGTRLTVV.

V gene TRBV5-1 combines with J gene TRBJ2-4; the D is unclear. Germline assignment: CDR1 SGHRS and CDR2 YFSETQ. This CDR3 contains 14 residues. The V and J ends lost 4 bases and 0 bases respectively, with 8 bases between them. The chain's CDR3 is CASSTDLAKNIQYF. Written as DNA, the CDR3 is TGCGCCAGCAGCACAGATCTAGCCAAAAACATTCAGTACTTC. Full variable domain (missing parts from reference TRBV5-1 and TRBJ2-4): KAGVTQTPRYLIKTRGQQVTLSCSPISGHRSVSWYQQTPGQGLQFLFEYFSETQRNKGNFPGRFSGRQFSNSRSEMNVSTLELGDSALYLCASSTDLAKNIQYFGAGTRLSVL.

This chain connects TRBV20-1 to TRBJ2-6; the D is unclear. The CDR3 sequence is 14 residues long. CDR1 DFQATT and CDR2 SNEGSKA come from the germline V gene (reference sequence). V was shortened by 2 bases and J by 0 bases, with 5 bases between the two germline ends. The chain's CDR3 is CSARPPSGANVLTF. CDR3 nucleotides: TGCAGTGCTAGACCCCCCTCTGGGGCCAACGTCCTGACTTTC.

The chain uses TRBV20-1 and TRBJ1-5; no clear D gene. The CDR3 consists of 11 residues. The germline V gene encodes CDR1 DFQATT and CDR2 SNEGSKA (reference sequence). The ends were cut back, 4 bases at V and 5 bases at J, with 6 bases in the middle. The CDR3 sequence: CSAIGDQPQHF. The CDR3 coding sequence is TGCAGTGCTATTGGGGATCAGCCCCAGCATTTT.

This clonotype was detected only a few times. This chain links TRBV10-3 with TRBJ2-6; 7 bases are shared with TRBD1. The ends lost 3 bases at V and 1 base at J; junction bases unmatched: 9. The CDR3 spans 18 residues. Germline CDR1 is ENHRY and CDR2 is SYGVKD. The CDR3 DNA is TGTGCCATCAGTGATTCCAGGGGGAATGGGTCTGGGGCCAACGTCCTGACTTTC. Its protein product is CAISDSRGNGSGANVLTF.

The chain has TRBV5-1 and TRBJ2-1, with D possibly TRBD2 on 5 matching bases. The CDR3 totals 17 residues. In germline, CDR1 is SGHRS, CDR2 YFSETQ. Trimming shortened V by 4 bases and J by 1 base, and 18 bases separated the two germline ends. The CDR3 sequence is CASSPTISLISYNEQFF. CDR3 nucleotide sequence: TGCGCCAGCAGCCCGACTATAAGTCTCATATCCTACAATGAGCAGTTCTTC.

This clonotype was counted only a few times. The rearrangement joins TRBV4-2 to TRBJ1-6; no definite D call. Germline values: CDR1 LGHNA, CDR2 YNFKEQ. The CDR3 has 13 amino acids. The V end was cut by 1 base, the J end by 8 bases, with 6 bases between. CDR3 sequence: CASSQGVDSPLHF. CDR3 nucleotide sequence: TGTGCCAGCAGCCAAGGAGTTGATTCACCCCTCCACTTT.

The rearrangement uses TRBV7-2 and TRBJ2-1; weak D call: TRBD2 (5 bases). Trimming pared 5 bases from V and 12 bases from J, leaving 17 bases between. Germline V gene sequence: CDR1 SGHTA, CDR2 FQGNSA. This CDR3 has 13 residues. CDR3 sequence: CASSESSVALQFF. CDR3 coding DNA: TGTGCCAGCAGCGAGTCTTCCGTAGCGTTGCAGTTCTTC.

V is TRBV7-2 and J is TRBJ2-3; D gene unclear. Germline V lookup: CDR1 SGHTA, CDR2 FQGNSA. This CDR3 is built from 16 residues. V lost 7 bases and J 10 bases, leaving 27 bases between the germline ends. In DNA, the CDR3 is TGTGCCAGCACCCCCTCGGGCCAAACTTGGCTCGGAGCGCAGTATTTT. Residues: CASTPSGQTWLGAQYF.

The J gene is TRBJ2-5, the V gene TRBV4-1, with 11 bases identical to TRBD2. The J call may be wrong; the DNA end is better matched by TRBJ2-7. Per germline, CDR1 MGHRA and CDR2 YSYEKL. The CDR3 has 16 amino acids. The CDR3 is CASSQDGTSGGYEQYF. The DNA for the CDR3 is TGCGCCAGCAGCCAAGATGGAACTAGCGGGGGCTACGAGCAGTACTTC.

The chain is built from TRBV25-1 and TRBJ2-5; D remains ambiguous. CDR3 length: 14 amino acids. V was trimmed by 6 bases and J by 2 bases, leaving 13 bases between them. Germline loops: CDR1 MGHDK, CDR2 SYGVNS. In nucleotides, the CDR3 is TGTGCCAGCAGCCCGGAAATGGTACAAGAGACCCAGTACTTC. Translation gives CASSPEMVQETQYF. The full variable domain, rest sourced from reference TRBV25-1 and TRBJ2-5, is EADIYQTPRYLVIGTGKKITLECSQTMGHDKMYWYQQDPGMELHLIHYSYGVNSTEKGDLSSESTVSRIRTEHFPLTLESARPSHTSQYLCASSPEMVQETQYFGPGTRLLVL.

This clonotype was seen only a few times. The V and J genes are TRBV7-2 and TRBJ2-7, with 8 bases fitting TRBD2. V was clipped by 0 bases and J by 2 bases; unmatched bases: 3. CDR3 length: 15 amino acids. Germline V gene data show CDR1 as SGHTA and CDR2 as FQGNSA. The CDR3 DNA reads TGTGCCAGCAGCTTAGCGGGACTAGTTACCTACGAGCAGTACTTC. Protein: CASSLAGLVTYEQYF. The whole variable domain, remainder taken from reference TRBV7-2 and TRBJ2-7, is GAGVSQSPSNKVTEKGKDVELRCDPISGHTALYWYRQSLGQGLEFLIYFQGNSAPDKSGLPSDRFSAERTGGSVSTLTIQRTQQEDSAVYLCASSLAGLVTYEQYFGPGTRLTVT.

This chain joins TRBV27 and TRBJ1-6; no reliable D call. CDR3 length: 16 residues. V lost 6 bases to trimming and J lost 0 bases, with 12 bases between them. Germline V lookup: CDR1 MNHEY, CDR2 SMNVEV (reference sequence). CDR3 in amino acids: CASRREMSSYNSPLHF. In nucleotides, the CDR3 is TGTGCCAGCAGGAGGGAAATGAGCTCCTATAATTCACCCCTCCACTTT.

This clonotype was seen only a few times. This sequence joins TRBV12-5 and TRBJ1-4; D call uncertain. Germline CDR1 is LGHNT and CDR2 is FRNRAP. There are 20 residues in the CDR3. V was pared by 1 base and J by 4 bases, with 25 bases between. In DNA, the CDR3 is TGTGCTAGTGGTTTGGAGACACCGGGTCCCCCGGGCCCTCATAATGAAAAACTGTTTTTT. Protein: CASGLETPGPPGPHNEKLFF.

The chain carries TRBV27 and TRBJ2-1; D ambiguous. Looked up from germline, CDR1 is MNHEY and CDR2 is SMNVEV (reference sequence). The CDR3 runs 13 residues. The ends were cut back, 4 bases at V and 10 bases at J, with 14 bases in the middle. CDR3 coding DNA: TGTGCCAGCAGTTCCGCCCCTCGCCACGAGCAGTTCTTC. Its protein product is CASSSAPRHEQFF.

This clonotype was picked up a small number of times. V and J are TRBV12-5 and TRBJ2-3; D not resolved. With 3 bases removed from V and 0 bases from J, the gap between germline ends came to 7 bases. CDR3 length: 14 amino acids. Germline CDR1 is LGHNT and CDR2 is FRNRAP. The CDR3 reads CASGFSASTDTQYF. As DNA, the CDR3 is TGTGCTAGTGGTTTCAGCGCTAGCACAGATACGCAGTATTTT.

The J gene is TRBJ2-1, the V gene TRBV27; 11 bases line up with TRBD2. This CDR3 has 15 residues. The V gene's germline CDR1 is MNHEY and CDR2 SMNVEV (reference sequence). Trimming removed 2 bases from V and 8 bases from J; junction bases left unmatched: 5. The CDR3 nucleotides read TGTGCCAGCAGTTTAATAGCGGGAGGGTGCCATGAGCAGTTCTTC. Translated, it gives CASSLIAGGCHEQFF.

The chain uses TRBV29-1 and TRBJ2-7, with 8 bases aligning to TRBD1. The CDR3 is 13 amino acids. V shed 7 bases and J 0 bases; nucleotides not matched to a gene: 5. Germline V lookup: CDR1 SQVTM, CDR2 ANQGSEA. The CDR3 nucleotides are TGCAGCGGGAGACAGGGGCCCTCCTACGAGCAGTACTTC. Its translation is CSGRQGPSYEQYF.

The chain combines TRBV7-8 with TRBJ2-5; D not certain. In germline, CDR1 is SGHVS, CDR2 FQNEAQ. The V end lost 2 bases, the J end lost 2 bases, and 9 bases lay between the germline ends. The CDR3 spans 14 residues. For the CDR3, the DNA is TGTGCCAGCAGCTTAATCACGGAACAAGAGACCCAGTACTTC. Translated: CASSLITEQETQYF.

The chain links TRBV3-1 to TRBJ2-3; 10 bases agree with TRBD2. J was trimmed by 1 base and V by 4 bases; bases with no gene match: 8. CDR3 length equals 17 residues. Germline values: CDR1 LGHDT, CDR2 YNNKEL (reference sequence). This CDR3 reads CASSRDPGTSGTDTQYF. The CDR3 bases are TGTGCCAGCAGCCGAGACCCCGGGACTAGCGGCACAGATACGCAGTATTTT.

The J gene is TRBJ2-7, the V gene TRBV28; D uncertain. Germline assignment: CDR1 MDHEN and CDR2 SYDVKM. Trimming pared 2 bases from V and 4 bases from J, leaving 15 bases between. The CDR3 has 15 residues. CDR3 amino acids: CASSLGSTGKYEQYF. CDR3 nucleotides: TGTGCCAGCAGTTTAGGGTCGACTGGGAAATACGAGCAGTACTTC.